The rows below give T cell receptor beta chains drawn from one sample of a study of molecular identifiers for immune sequencing clone quantification. In TCRdb, the PCR reads were re-called with MiXCR into one record per CDR3 protein. In the table there are approximately 97,000 distinct CDR3 sequences, 35% of which are singletons. Input material: naive CD8+ T cells from blood, with Jurkat cell RNA spiked in. These receptor sequences come from a human donor in good health. Some libraries in this study had Jurkat cell RNA spiked in. Both conserved end residues are part of each CDR3. D genes are given only for firm matches. Clone size appears in some rows only: once, few, many, or a class for an expanded clone.

TRBJ1-1,11,.,TRBV29-1,few,CSVVSGNEAFF,TGCAGCGTCGTATCAGGGAATGAAGCTTTCTTT
TRBJ2-2,16,TRBD1,TRBV2,few,CASTPPTGFRSGELFF,TGTGCCAGCACCCCCCCGACAGGGTTCAGGTCCGGGGAGCTGTTTTTT
TRBJ2-3,14,TRBD1,TRBV9,few,CASSVGTGADTQYF,TGTGCCAGCAGCGTCGGGACAGGGGCAGATACGCAGTATTTT
TRBJ2-1,17,TRBD2,TRBV3-1,.,CASSQPPQREGPDEQFF,TGTGCCAGCAGCCAACCCCCCCAGCGGGAGGGCCCCGATGAGCAGTTCTTC
TRBJ1-4,15,.,TRBV13,.,CASSSQEETNEKLFF,TGTGCCAGCAGCAGCCAGGAGGAAACTAATGAAAAACTGTTTTTT
TRBJ2-1,14,.,TRBV7-9,.,CASSSPGWNNEQFF,TGTGCCAGCAGCTCCCCCGGATGGAACAATGAGCAGTTCTTC
TRBJ2-7,18,TRBD2,TRBV5-1,few,CASSFPRGTSGMNYEQYF,TGCGCCAGCAGCTTCCCCCGGGGTACTAGCGGGATGAACTACGAGCAGTACTTC
TRBJ2-5,12,.,TRBV6-2/TRBV6-3,few,CASSVAVLTQYF,TGTGCCAGCTCGGTAGCAGTCCTGACCCAGTACTTC
TRBJ2-3,17,TRBD2,TRBV27,.,CASSPGSGLDNGDTQYF,TGTGCCAGCAGCCCCGGGTCCGGACTAGACAACGGCGATACGCAGTATTTT
TRBJ1-2,14,TRBD1,TRBV12-3/TRBV12-4,once,CASSLRTGDYGYTF,TGTGCCAGCAGCCTCCGGACAGGGGACTATGGCTACACCTTC
TRBJ2-2,13,.,TRBV9,.,CTSSPPRSGELFF,TGTACCAGCAGCCCACCGCGGAGCGGGGAGCTGTTTTTT
TRBJ2-5,16,.,TRBV9,.,CASSVWGTLYGETQYF,TGTGCCAGCAGCGTATGGGGGACGCTTTACGGAGAGACCCAGTACTTC
TRBJ2-3,13,.,TRBV9,many,CASSEGGTDTQYF,TGTGCCAGCAGCGAAGGCGGCACAGATACGCAGTATTTT
TRBJ2-7,11,.,TRBV7-2,many,CASSFVYEQYF,TGTGCCAGCAGCTTCGTCTACGAGCAGTACTTC
TRBJ2-3,15,TRBD2,TRBV28,.,CASSSELAGTDTQYF,TGTGCCAGCAGTTCGGAACTAGCGGGCACAGATACGCAGTATTTT
TRBJ2-7,13,.,TRBV7-8,.,CASSPGRIDEQYF,TGTGCCAGCAGCCCGGGACGTATTGACGAGCAGTACTTC
TRBJ2-5,12,.,TRBV12-3/TRBV12-4,many,CASTEGQETQYF,TGTGCCAGCACTGAGGGGCAAGAGACCCAGTACTTC
TRBJ2-7,16,.,TRBV20-1,.,CSADPPMGEIFHEQYF,TGCAGTGCTGACCCCCCTATGGGGGAGATCTTCCACGAGCAGTACTTC
TRBJ2-7,16,.,TRBV4-2,.,CASSLQPPGGGAEQYF,TGTGCCAGCAGCCTTCAGCCCCCAGGGGGAGGGGCCGAGCAGTACTTC
TRBJ2-7,12,.,TRBV7-8,few,CASSPSQDEQYF,TGTGCCAGCAGCCCCTCGCAGGACGAGCAGTACTTC
TRBJ1-1,14,.,TRBV12-3/TRBV12-4,few,CASSFRARWTEAFF,TGTGCCAGCAGTTTCAGGGCGCGGTGGACTGAAGCTTTCTTT
TRBJ2-3,15,TRBD2,TRBV28,many,CASRGLAGGLDTQYF,TGTGCCAGCAGGGGACTAGCGGGAGGGCTAGATACGCAGTATTTT
TRBJ1-5,14,.,TRBV9,.,CASSVGQTNLPQHF,TGTGCCAGCAGCGTAGGACAGACCAATCTGCCCCAGCATTTT
TRBJ2-7,14,.,TRBV7-9,.,CASSPPAPVYEQYF,TGTGCCAGCAGCCCACCGGCGCCTGTTTACGAGCAGTACTTC
TRBJ2-7,16,.,TRBV13,.,CASSLGGIGPTYEQYF,TGTGCCAGCAGCTTAGGCGGAATAGGACCTACCTACGAGCAGTACTTC
TRBJ2-3,17,.,TRBV7-8,.,CASSFPLTSSSTDTQYF,TGTGCCAGCAGCTTTCCACTAACTAGCAGTAGCACAGATACGCAGTATTTT
TRBJ1-1,14,.,TRBV7-6,.,CASSLRRDGMEAFF,TGTGCCAGCAGCTTACGGAGGGATGGTATGGAAGCTTTCTTT
TRBJ2-7,15,.,TRBV7-3,.,CASSVYTGARDEQYF,TGTGCCAGCAGCGTTTACACGGGGGCTCGCGACGAGCAGTACTTC
TRBJ2-7,11,.,TRBV24-1,.,CATSAGYEQYF,TGTGCCACCAGTGCTGGCTACGAGCAGTACTTC
TRBJ1-1,14,.,TRBV20-1,.,CSAFGPVMNTEAFF,TGCAGTGCATTCGGACCGGTGATGAACACTGAAGCTTTCTTT
TRBJ2-5,16,TRBD1,TRBV15,once,CATSKTGTGGSETQYF,TGTGCCACCAGCAAAACCGGGACAGGGGGCTCGGAGACCCAGTACTTC
TRBJ2-7,14,TRBD2,TRBV5-6,.,CAGSPGLGGYEQYF,TGTGCCGGCAGCCCGGGACTAGGAGGCTACGAGCAGTACTTC
TRBJ2-7,16,TRBD2,TRBV4-3,.,CASSQDYGRGTHEQYF,TGCGCCAGCAGCCAAGACTATGGGAGGGGCACCCACGAGCAGTACTTC
TRBJ1-1,15,TRBD1,TRBV29-1,many,CSGDTGTGHLSDTFF,TGCAGCGGGGATACCGGGACAGGGCATCTTTCTGATACTTTCTTT
TRBJ2-6,14,.,TRBV19,many,CATEPTVWANVLTF,TGTGCCACGGAACCGACCGTCTGGGCCAACGTCCTGACTTTC
TRBJ1-2,13,.,TRBV29-1,few,CSVEWGRDYGYTF,TGCAGCGTTGAGTGGGGGAGGGACTATGGCTACACCTTC
TRBJ1-5,12,.,TRBV5-6,.,CASSLGNQPRHF,TGTGCCAGCAGCTTGGGAAATCAGCCCCGGCATTTT
TRBJ1-2,12,.,TRBV13,few,CASSLGQYGYTF,TGTGCCAGCAGCTTAGGACAGTATGGCTACACCTTC